This TCR beta chain was captured by sequencing in a study of blood T cell repertoires in COVID-19. Study at large: The United States, Italy and Spain provided the acute and convalescent COVID-19 samples. Sources were T cells, B-cell-depleted T cells, or PBMCs; the material itself was cDNA or gDNA.

This clone occurred many times. J was trimmed by 4 bases and V by 3 bases; bases with no gene match: 9. Germline lookup yields CDR1 SGDLS and CDR2 YYNGEE. The CDR3 spans 15 residues. Per the study methods: Estimated nucleated cell counts came from reference gene primer amplification. Assay used: immunoSEQ multiplex PCR; TCRdb lists only in-frame clones, some missing. The V and J calls and clone size are taken from that table; D and trimming were inferred from the DNA. The sample includes about 170,000 clones, about 74% of them seen just once. The chain joins TRBV9 to TRBJ2-5; TRBD2 aligns across 7 bases. This sequence originates from a woman aged 80 or older with acute or convalescent COVID-19. The sequenced sample consisted of peripheral blood. CDR3 sequence: CASSALAASGETQYF. The CDR3 DNA sequence: TGTGCCAGCAGCGCTCTAGCGGCTTCGGGAGAGACCCAGTACTTC.